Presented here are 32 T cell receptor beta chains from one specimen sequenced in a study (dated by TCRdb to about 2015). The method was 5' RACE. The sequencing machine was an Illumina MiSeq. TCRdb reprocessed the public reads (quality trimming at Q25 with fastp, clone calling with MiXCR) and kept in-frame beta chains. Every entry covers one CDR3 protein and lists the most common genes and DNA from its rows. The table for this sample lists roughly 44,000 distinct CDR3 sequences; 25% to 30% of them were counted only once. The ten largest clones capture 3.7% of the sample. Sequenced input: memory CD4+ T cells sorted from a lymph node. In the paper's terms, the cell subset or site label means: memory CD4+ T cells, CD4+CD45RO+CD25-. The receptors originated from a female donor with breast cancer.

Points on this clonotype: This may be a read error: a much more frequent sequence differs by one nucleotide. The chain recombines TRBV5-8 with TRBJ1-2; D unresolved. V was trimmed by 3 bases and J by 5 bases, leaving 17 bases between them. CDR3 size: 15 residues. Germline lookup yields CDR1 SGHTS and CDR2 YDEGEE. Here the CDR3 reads CASSYFSVTPYGYTF. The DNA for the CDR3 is TGTGCCAGCAGCTACTTCTCCGTGACACCATATGGCTACACCTTC.

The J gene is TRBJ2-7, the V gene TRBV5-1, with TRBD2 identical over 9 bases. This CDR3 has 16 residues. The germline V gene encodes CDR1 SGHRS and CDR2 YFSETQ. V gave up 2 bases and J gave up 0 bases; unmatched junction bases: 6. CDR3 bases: TGCGCCAGCAGCTTAGCGGGGGGTTTTTTCTCCTACGAGCAGTACTTC. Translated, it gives CASSLAGGFFSYEQYF.

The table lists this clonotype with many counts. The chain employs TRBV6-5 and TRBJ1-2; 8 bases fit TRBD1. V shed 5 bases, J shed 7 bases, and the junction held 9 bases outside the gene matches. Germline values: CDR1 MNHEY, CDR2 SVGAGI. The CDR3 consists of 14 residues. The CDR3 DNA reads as TGTGCCAGCAGTAGGACAGGACAGGGTGGTGGCTACACCTTC. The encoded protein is CASSRTGQGGGYTF.

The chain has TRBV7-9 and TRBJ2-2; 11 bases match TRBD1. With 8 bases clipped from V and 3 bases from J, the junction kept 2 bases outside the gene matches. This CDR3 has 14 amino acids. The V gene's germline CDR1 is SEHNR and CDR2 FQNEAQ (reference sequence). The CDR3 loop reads CASGTGGDTGELFF. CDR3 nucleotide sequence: TGTGCCAGCGGGACAGGGGGGGACACCGGGGAGCTGTTTTTT.

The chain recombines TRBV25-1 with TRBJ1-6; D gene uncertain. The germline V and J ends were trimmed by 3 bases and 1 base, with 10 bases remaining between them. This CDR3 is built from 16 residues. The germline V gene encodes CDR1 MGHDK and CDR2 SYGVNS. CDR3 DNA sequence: TGTGCCAGCAGTGATACTGGGGAATCCTATAATTCACCCCTCCACTTT. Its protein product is CASSDTGESYNSPLHF.

The CDR3 here is CSGGQEPYEQYF. As DNA, the CDR3 is TGCAGCGGTGGACAGGAGCCCTACGAGCAGTACTTC. The chain carries TRBV29-1 and TRBJ2-7; 7 bases are shared with TRBD1. The CDR3 has 12 residues. J was trimmed by 2 bases and V by 7 bases; bases with no gene match: 5. Germline lookup yields CDR1 SQVTM and CDR2 ANQGSEA.

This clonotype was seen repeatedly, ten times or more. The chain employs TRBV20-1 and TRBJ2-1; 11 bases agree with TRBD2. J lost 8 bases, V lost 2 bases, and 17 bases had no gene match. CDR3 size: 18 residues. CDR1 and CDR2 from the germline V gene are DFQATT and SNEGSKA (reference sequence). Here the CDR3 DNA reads TGCAGTGCTAGACGGGGACTAGCGGAGAGAGACCGTTACGATGAGCAGTTCTTC. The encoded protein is CSARRGLAERDRYDEQFF.

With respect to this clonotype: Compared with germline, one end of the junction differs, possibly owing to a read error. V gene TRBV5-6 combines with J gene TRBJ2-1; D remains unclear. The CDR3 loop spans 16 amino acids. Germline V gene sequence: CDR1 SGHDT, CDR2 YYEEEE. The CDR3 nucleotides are TGTGCCAGCAGCTTGGGTCCGGACCACGCGAAACGGTCCCTAGTCTTC. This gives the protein CASSLGPDHAKRSLVF.

The CDR3 is CASSYSSAGAGGAKEQYF. The CDR3 region has the DNA TGTGCCAGCAGTTACTCGTCGGCGGGAGCCGGAGGGGCTAAGGAGCAGTACTTC. The chain uses TRBV6-5 and TRBJ2-7; 7 nucleotides agree with TRBD2. The germline gives CDR1 MNHEY, CDR2 SVGAGI. J gave up 7 bases and V 0 bases, and 18 bases lay outside the gene matches. This CDR3 has 18 amino acids.

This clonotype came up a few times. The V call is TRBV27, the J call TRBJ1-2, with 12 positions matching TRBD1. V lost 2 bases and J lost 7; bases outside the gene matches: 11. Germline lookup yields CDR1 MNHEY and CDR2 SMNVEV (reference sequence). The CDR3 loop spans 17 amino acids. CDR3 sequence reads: CASSLKRGQGAQGGYTF. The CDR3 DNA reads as TGTGCCAGCAGTTTAAAAAGGGGACAGGGGGCGCAAGGTGGCTACACCTTC.

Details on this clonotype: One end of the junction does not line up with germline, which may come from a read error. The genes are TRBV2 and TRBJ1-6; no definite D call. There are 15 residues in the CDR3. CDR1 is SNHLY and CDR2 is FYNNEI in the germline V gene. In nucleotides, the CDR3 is TGTGCCAGCTCCAACAGTGGCTCCTATAATTCACCCATCCACTTT. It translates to CASSNSGSYNSPIHF.

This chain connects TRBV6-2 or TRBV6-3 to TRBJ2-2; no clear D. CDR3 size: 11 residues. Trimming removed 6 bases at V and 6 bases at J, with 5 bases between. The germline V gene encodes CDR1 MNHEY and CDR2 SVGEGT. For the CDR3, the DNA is TGTGCCAGCAGGGTTGCCGGGGAGCTGTTTTTT. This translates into CASRVAGELFF.

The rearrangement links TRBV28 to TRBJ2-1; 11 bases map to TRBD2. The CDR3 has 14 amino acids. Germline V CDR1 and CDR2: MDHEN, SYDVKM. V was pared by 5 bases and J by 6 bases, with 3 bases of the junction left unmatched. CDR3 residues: CASSPTSGTNEQFF. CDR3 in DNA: TGTGCCAGCAGTCCGACTAGCGGGACCAATGAGCAGTTCTTC.

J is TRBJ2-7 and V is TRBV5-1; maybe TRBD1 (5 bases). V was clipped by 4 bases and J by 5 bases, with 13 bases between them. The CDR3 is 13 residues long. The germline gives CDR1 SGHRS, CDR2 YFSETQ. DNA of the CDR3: TGCGCCAGCAGCACCGGTAGGGGCAACGAGCAGTACTTC. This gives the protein CASSTGRGNEQYF.

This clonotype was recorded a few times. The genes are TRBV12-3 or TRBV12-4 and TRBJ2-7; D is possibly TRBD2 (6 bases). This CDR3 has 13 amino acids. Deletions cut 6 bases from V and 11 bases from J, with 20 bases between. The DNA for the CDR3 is TGTGCCAGCAGCCCGGGAGCCAGTTTAAAGGAGTACTTC. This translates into CASSPGASLKEYF.

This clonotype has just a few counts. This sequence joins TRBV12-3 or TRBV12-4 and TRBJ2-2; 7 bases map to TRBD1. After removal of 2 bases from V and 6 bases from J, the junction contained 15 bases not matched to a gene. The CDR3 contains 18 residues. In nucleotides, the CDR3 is TGTGCCAGCAGTTTACCCTTTCGGGGCAGGGGGTTAGCCGGGGAGCTGTTTTTT. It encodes CASSLPFRGRGLAGELFF.

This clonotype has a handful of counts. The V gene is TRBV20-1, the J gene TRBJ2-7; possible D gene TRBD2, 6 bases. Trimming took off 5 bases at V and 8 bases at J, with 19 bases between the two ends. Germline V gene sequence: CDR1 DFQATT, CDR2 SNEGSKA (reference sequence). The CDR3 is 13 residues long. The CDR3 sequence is CSAPFQEGRKQYF. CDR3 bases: TGCAGTGCTCCATTTCAGGAGGGAAGGAAGCAGTACTTC.

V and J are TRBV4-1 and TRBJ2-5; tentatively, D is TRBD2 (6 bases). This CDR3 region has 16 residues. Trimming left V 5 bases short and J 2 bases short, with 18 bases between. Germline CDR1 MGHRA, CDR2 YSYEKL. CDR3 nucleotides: TGCGCCAGCAGCGAAGGGGTAGCGGACCTTCAAGAGACCCAGTACTTC. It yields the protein CASSEGVADLQETQYF.

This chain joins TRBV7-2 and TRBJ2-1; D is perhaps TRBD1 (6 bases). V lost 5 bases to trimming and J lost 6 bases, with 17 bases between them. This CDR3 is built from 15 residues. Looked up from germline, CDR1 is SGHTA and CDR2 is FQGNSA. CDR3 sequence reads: CASSQGTTGPNEQFF. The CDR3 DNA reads TGTGCCAGCAGCCAGGGGACGACGGGCCCCAATGAGCAGTTCTTC.

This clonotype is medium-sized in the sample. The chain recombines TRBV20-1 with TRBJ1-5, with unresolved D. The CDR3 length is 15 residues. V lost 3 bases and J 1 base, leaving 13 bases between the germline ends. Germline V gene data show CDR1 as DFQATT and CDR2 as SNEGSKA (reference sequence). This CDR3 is CSARVAGRSNQPQHF. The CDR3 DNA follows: TGCAGTGCTAGGGTCGCGGGGAGAAGCAATCAGCCCCAGCATTTT.

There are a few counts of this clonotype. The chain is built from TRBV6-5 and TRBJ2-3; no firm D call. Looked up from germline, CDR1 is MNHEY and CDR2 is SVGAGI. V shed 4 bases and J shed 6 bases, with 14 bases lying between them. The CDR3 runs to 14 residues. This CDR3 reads CASSSGALGDTQYF. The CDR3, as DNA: TGTGCCAGCAGTTCAGGAGCGCTTGGGGATACGCAGTATTTT.

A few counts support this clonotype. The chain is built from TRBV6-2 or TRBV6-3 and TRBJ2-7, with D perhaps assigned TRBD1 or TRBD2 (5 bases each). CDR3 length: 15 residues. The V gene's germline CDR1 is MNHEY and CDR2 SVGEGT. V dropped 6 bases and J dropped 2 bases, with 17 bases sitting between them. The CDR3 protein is CASSQGTGRTYEQYF. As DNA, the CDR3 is TGTGCCAGCAGCCAGGGAACGGGACGAACCTACGAGCAGTACTTC.

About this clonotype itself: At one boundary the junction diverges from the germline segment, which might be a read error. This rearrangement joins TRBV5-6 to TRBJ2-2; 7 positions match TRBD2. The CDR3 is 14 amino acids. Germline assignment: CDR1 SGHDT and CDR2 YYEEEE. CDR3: CASSFSAGIGELLF. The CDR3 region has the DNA TGTGCCAGCAGCTTTTCAGCGGGAATCGGGGAGCTGCTTTTT. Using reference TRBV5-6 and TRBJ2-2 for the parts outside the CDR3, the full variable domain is DAGVTQSPTHLIKTRGQQVTLRCSPKSGHDTVSWYQQALGQGPQFIFQYYEEEERQRGNFPDRFSGHQFPNYSSELNVNALLLGDSALYLCASSFSAGIGELLFGEGSRLTVL.

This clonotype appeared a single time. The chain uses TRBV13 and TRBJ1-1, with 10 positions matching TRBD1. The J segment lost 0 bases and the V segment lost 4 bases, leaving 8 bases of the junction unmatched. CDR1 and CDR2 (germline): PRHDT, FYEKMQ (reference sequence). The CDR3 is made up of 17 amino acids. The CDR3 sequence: CASSSYRTGGMNTEAFF. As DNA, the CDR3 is TGTGCCAGCAGCTCATATCGGACAGGGGGGATGAACACTGAAGCTTTCTTT.

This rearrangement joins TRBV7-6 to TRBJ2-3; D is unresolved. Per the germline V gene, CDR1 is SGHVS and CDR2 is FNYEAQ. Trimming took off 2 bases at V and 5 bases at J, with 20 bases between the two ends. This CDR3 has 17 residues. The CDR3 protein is CASSLSPTLERGDTQYF. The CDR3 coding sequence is TGTGCCAGCAGCTTATCTCCTACCCTCGAGCGCGGAGATACGCAGTATTTT.

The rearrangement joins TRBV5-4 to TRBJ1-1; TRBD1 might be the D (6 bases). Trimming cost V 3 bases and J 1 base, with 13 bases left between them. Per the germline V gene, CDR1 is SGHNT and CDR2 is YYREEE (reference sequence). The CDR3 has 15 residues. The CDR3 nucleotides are TGTGCCAGCAGCTGGACCGGGACATCGAACACTGAAGCTTTCTTT. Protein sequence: CASSWTGTSNTEAFF.

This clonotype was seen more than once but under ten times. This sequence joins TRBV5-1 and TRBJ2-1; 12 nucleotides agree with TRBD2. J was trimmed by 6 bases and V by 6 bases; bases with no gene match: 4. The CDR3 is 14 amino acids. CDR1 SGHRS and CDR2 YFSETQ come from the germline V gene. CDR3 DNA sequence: TGCGCCAGCACCGTGACTAGCGGGAGCAATGAGCAGTTCTTC. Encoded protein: CASTVTSGSNEQFF.

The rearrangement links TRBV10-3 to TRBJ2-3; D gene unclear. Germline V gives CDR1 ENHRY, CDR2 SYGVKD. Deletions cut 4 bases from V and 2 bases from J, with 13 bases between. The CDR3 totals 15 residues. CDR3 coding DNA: TGTGCCATCAGTGTCGGTTCTCAAGCCACAGATACGCAGTATTTT. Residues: CAISVGSQATDTQYF.

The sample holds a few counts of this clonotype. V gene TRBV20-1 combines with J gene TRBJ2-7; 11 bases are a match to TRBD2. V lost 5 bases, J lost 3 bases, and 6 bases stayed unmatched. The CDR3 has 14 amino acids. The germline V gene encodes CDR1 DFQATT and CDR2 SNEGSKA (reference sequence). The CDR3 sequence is CSALTGTSGYEQYF. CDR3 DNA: TGCAGTGCTCTAACCGGGACTAGCGGCTACGAGCAGTACTTC.

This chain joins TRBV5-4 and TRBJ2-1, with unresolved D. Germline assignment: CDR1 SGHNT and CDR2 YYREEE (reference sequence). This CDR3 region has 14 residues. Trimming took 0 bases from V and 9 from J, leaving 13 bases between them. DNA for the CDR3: TGTGCCAGCAGCTTGGATATAGATTATGGTGAGCAGTTCTTC. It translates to CASSLDIDYGEQFF.

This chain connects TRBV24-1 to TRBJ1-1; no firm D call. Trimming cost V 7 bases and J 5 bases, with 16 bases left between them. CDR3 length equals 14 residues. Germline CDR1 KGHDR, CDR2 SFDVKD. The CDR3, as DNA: TGTGCCACCAGGCCCCCCCTCTTGTGGACTGAAGCTTTCTTT. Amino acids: CATRPPLLWTEAFF.

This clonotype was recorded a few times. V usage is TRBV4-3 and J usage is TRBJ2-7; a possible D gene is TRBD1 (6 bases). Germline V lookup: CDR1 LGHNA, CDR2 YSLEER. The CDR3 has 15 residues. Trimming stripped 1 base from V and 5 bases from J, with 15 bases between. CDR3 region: CASSQVNGQGHEQYF. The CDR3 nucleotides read TGCGCCAGCAGCCAAGTCAACGGGCAGGGGCACGAGCAGTACTTC.